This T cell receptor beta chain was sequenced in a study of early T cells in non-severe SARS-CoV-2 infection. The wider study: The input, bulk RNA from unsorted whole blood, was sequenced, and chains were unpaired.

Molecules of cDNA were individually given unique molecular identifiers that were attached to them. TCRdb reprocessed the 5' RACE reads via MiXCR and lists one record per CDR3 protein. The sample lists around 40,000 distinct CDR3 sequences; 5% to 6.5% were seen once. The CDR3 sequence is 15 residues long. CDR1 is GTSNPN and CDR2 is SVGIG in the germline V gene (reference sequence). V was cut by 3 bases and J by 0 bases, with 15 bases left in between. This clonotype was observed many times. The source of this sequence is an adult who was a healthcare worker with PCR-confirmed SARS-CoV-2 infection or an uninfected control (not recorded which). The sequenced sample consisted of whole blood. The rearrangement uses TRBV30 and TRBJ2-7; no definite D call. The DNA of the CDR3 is TGTGCCTGGAGCGGTAAGGACCGGAGCTCCTACGAGCAGTACTTC. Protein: CAWSGKDRSSYEQYF. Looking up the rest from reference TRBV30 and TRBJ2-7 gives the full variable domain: SQTIHQWPATLVQPVGSPLSLECTVEGTSNPNLYWYRQAAGRGLQLLFYSVGIGQISSEVPQNLSASRPQDRQFILSSKKLLLSDSGFYLCAWSGKDRSSYEQYFGPGTRLTVT.